This T cell receptor (beta chain) was observed in a study of blood T cell repertoires in COVID-19. The assay was immunoSEQ multiplex PCR, and TCRdb's table has in-frame clones only and misses some. The sample carries approximately 170,000 clones, about 89% recorded once. CDR3 length: 12 residues. V lost 2 bases and J lost 3, with 3 bases in between. CDR1 and CDR2 from the germline V gene are SEHNR and FQNEAQ (reference sequence). Sample: PBMCs or T cells enriched from blood (not recorded which). The receptor was isolated from a woman under 30 who had recovered from COVID-19. The genes are TRBV7-9 and TRBJ2-3; no clear D. DNA for the CDR3: TGTGCCAGCAGCTTATATACAGATACGCAGTATTTT. It is translated as CASSLYTDTQYF.